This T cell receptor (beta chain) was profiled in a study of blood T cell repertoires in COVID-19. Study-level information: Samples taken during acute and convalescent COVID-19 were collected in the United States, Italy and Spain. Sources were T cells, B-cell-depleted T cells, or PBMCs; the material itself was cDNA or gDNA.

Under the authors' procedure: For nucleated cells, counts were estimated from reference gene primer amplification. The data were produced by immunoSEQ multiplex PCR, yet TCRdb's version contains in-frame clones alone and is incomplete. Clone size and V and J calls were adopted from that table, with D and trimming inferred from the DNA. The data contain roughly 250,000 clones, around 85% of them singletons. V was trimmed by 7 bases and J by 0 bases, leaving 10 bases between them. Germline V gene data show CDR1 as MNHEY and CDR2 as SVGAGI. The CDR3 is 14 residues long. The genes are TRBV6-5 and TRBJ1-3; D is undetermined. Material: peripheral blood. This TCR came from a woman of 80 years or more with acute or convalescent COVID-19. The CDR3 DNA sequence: TGTGCCAGCACTCCACATACCTCTGGAAACACCATATATTTT. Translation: CASTPHTSGNTIYF.